The 13 T cell receptor beta chains presented below share a single source sample, sequenced in a study of blood T cell repertoires in COVID-19. The method was immunoSEQ multiplex PCR; TCRdb's version includes in-frame clones alone and lacks a portion of them. This repertoire shows roughly 200,000 clones, roughly nine tenths found once; its top ten account for approximately 7%. The specimen sequenced was peripheral blood. The receptors shown here come from a man aged 40-49 years with acute or convalescent COVID-19.

The rearrangement uses TRBV7-2 and TRBJ2-3; maybe TRBD2 (6 bases). The CDR3 sequence is 16 residues long. V was trimmed by 1 base and J by 2 bases, leaving 13 bases between them. From germline, CDR1 is SGHTA and CDR2 FQGNSA. This CDR3 is CASSLGTTPLTDTQYF. CDR3 nucleotide sequence: TGTGCCAGCAGCTTAGGGACTACCCCCCTCACAGATACGCAGTATTTT.

This sequence joins TRBV5-1 and TRBJ2-7; tentative D call: TRBD2 (6 bases). This CDR3 region has 14 residues. V was cut by 3 bases and J by 4 bases, with 14 bases left in between. Germline CDR1 reads SGHRS; CDR2 reads YFSETQ. The CDR3 nucleotides are TGCGCCAGCAGCTCTGGACCTAGCGCGTACGAGCAGTACTTC. This sequence encodes CASSSGPSAYEQYF.

V gene TRBV6-6 combines with J gene TRBJ1-2; D gene unclear. Germline V gives CDR1 MNHNY, CDR2 SVGAGI (reference sequence). The CDR3 is 12 residues long. V lost 0 bases and J lost 6, with 5 bases in between. CDR3 sequence (DNA): TGTGCCAGCAGTTACTCGGGCGATGGCTACACCTTC. This codes for CASSYSGDGYTF.

The chain couples TRBV10-2 to TRBJ1-2, with D possibly matching TRBD1 (5 bases). CDR3 size: 12 residues. Trimming stripped 4 bases from V and 4 bases from J, with 7 bases between. CDR1 WSHSY and CDR2 SAAADI come from the germline V gene. The CDR3 protein is CASSGQTYGYTF. The CDR3 DNA is TGCGCCAGCAGTGGACAGACCTATGGCTACACCTTC.

The chain couples TRBV2 to TRBJ2-1; tentatively, D is TRBD2 (6 bases). Deletions cut 5 bases from V and 0 bases from J, with 11 bases between. This CDR3 spans 15 amino acids. Germline loops: CDR1 SNHLY, CDR2 FYNNEI. The CDR3 DNA is TGTGCCAGCAGTCGGGGGACCCCCTCCTACAATGAGCAGTTCTTC. This codes for CASSRGTPSYNEQFF.

The chain carries TRBV5-8 and TRBJ1-1, with TRBD1 as a possible D gene (6 bases). This CDR3 contains 15 residues. CDR1 is SGHTS, CDR2 YDEGEE, per germline. V was shortened by 4 bases and J by 10 bases, with 23 bases between the two germline ends. The CDR3 sequence: CASSLASGATRGAFF. In DNA form, the CDR3 reads TGTGCCAGCAGCCTAGCCTCAGGGGCCACGCGTGGAGCTTTCTTT.

The chain recombines TRBV19 with TRBJ1-2; possibly TRBD1 for D (5 bases). The CDR3 extends over 13 amino acids. V gave up 4 bases and J gave up 7 bases, with 13 bases separating them. CDR1 LNHDA and CDR2 SQIVND come from the germline V gene (reference sequence). The CDR3 is CASSTLRDSGYTF. CDR3 bases: TGTGCCAGTAGTACCCTCAGGGACTCTGGCTACACCTTC.

This clone has a single count. The V and J genes are TRBV29-1 and TRBJ2-1; TRBD1 agrees at 7 bases. CDR3 length: 13 residues. Germline V gene lookup returns CDR1 SQVTM and CDR2 ANQGSEA. The V gene end was trimmed by 4 bases and the J gene end by 7 bases; junction bases not matched to a gene: 7. CDR3 protein: CSVARGIGNEQFF. The CDR3 nucleotides read TGCAGCGTTGCCAGGGGGATTGGGAATGAGCAGTTCTTC.

The rearrangement links TRBV7-9 to TRBJ2-7; 7 bases are a match to TRBD1. The CDR3 has 15 amino acids. In germline, CDR1 is SEHNR, CDR2 FQNEAQ (reference sequence). Germline trimming cut 1 base from V and 3 bases from J; bases unmatched to any gene: 6. CDR3 DNA: TGTGCCAGCAGCTTAGTGCGACAGGGATTCTACGAGCAGTACTTC. Residues: CASSLVRQGFYEQYF. The full variable domain, in which reference TRBV7-9 and TRBJ2-7 provide the parts outside the CDR3, is DTGVSQNPRHKITKRGQNVTFRCDPISEHNRLYWYRQTLGQGPEFLTYFQNEAQLEKSRLLSDRFSAERPKGSFSTLEIQRTEQGDSAMYLCASSLVRQGFYEQYFGPGTRLTVT.

The chain's CDR3 is CASSHIFTGELFF. CDR3 sequence (DNA): TGTGCCAGCAGCCACATATTCACCGGGGAGCTGTTTTTT. The chain is built from TRBV5-6 and TRBJ2-2; D is ambiguous. Trimming cost V 4 bases and J 4 bases, with 8 bases left between them. Germline assignment: CDR1 SGHDT and CDR2 YYEEEE. There are 13 residues in the CDR3.

The gene calls are TRBV2 and TRBJ1-5; 9 bases line up with TRBD1. The CDR3 is 14 residues long. J lost 6 bases, V lost 4 bases, and 4 bases had no gene match. Per the germline V gene, CDR1 is SNHLY and CDR2 is FYNNEI. Here the CDR3 DNA reads TGTGCCAGCAGTGTTCGGACAGGGGCTCAGCCCCAGCATTTT. Its translation is CASSVRTGAQPQHF.

The chain has TRBV4-2 and TRBJ1-3; 8 bases are shared with TRBD1. V gave up 4 bases and J gave up 0 bases; unmatched junction bases: 8. Germline CDR1 LGHNA, CDR2 YNFKEQ. This CDR3 comprises 17 residues. CDR3 DNA sequence: TGTGCCAGCAGCCCCGGACAGGGAGTGGGCTCTGGAAACACCATATATTTT. It is translated as CASSPGQGVGSGNTIYF.

This chain joins TRBV7-2 and TRBJ1-5, with 9 bases fitting TRBD1. The length of the CDR3 is 15 residues. V gave up 5 bases and J gave up 1 base; unmatched junction bases: 3. In germline, CDR1 is SGHTA, CDR2 FQGNSA. The CDR3 loop is CASSVQGASNQPQHF. CDR3 in DNA: TGTGCCAGCAGCGTACAGGGGGCGAGCAATCAGCCCCAGCATTTT.